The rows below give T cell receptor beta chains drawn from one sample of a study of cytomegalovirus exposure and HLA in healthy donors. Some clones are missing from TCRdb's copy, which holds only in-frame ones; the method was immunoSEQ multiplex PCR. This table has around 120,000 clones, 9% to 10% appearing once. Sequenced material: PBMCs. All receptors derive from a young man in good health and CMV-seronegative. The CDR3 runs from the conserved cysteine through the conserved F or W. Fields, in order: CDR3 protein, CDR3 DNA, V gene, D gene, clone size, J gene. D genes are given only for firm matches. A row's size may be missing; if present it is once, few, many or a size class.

CATAGTGNTGELFF	TGTGCCACAGCCGGGACAGGGAACACCGGGGAGCTGTTTTTT	TRBV2	TRBD1	few	TRBJ2-2
CASALGQGDNQPQHF	TGTGCTAGTGCCCTGGGACAGGGGGACAATCAGCCCCAGCATTTT	TRBV12-5	TRBD1	few	TRBJ1-5
CASSQVQGRAEAFF	TGTGCCAGCAGCCAAGTTCAGGGAAGGGCTGAAGCTTTCTTT	TRBV14	-	few	TRBJ1-1
CSVVWTSNEQFF	TGCAGCGTTGTGTGGACTAGCAATGAGCAGTTCTTC	TRBV29-1	TRBD2	few	TRBJ2-1
CASSPWDRSYNEQFF	TGCGCCAGCAGCCCTTGGGACAGGTCCTACAATGAGCAGTTCTTC	TRBV4-1	TRBD1	few	TRBJ2-1
CASTTGQGRNTIYF	TGTGCCAGCACTACCGGACAGGGAAGAAACACCATATATTTT	TRBV6-5	TRBD1	-	TRBJ1-3
CASSLYSGRDTYEQYF	TGTGCCAGCAGTTTATATAGCGGGAGGGATACCTACGAGCAGTACTTC	TRBV27	TRBD2	few	TRBJ2-7
CASSQQPGQHDSGANVLTF	TGCGCCAGCAGCCAACAACCGGGACAGCACGACTCTGGGGCCAACGTCCTGACTTTC	TRBV4-1	TRBD1	few	TRBJ2-6
CASRQGANEKLFF	TGTGCCAGCAGACAAGGGGCGAATGAAAAACTGTTTTTT	TRBV11-3	-	-	TRBJ1-4
CASSGLGQGQETQYF	TGTGCCAGCAGCGGCCTGGGACAGGGTCAAGAGACCCAGTACTTC	TRBV27	TRBD1	-	TRBJ2-5
CASRPTGSPFYEQYF	TGTGCCAGCAGGCCGACAGGCTCCCCATTCTACGAGCAGTACTTC	TRBV6-1	-	-	TRBJ2-7
CASSLGGFDNEQFF	TGTGCCAGCAGCTTAGGAGGGTTCGACAATGAGCAGTTCTTC	TRBV11-2	-	few	TRBJ2-1
CASSLAGGAVYEQYF	TGTGCCAGCAGCTTGGCCGGAGGGGCAGTTTACGAGCAGTACTTC	TRBV5-4	-	few	TRBJ2-7
CASSLWVLAGGPGELFF	TGTGCCAGCAGTTTATGGGTCCTAGCGGGAGGGCCCGGGGAGCTGTTTTTT	TRBV28	TRBD2	few	TRBJ2-2
CSVESRERGKTDTQYF	TGCAGCGTTGAATCGCGGGAGAGAGGGAAGACAGATACGCAGTATTTT	TRBV29-1	TRBD2	-	TRBJ2-3
CATGAGGIISYNEQFF	TGTGCCACAGGGGCGGGGGGTATCATCTCCTACAATGAGCAGTTCTTC	TRBV11-2	TRBD2	-	TRBJ2-1
CASSFRGILSYNEQFF	TGTGCCAGCAGTTTTCGGGGAATCCTATCCTACAATGAGCAGTTCTTC	TRBV28	-	few	TRBJ2-1
CASNRADPYNEQFF	TGTGCCAGCAACCGAGCGGACCCCTACAATGAGCAGTTCTTC	TRBV5-6	-	-	TRBJ2-1
CASSVTSGSSHEQYF	TGTGCCAGCAGCGTAACTAGCGGGAGCTCCCACGAGCAGTACTTC	TRBV9	TRBD2	-	TRBJ2-7
CASEVRSGLDREQYF	TGTGCCAGCGAAGTCAGATCGGGGCTCGACAGGGAGCAGTACTTC	TRBV6-1	-	few	TRBJ2-7
CSVAEGVRGALGTQYF	TGCAGCGTGGCCGAGGGGGTGCGGGGGGCGCTTGGTACGCAGTATTTT	TRBV29-1	TRBD2	-	TRBJ2-3
CASSLNPGALRVEQFF	TGTGCCAGCAGCTTGAACCCAGGGGCCTTGAGGGTTGAGCAGTTCTTC	TRBV5-8	-	few	TRBJ2-1
CAWSRSGGNQPQHF	TGTGCCTGGAGTAGGTCCGGGGGGAACCAGCCCCAGCATTTT	TRBV30	-	few	TRBJ1-5
CASSPSSGTDTQYF	TGTGCCAGCTCACCATCCTCTGGCACAGATACGCAGTATTTT	TRBV18	-	few	TRBJ2-3
CASSPDSYYEQYF	TGCGCCAGCAGCCCGGACAGTTACTACGAGCAGTACTTC	TRBV5-1	-	-	TRBJ2-7
CASSPRTSGAYEQYF	TGTGCCAGCAGCCCGCGGACTAGCGGAGCCTACGAGCAGTACTTC	TRBV5-4	TRBD2	-	TRBJ2-7
CASSATYRGNEQFF	TGTGCCAGCAGCGCAACCTACAGGGGAAATGAGCAGTTCTTC	TRBV11-3	TRBD1	-	TRBJ2-1
CASSVTGLTMKQFF	TGTGCCAGCAGCGTGACAGGCCTAACAATGAAGCAGTTCTTC	TRBV9	-	few	TRBJ2-1
CASSAGTVNQPQHF	TGTGCCAGCAGCGCAGGGACAGTTAATCAGCCCCAGCATTTT	TRBV5-6	TRBD1	-	TRBJ1-5
CASSQPWTSGPNEQFF	TGCGCCAGCAGCCAACCCTGGACTAGCGGCCCCAATGAGCAGTTCTTC	TRBV4-1	TRBD2	-	TRBJ2-1
CASSLGAAGNTIYF	TGTGCCAGTAGTCTAGGGGCAGCTGGAAACACCATATATTTT	TRBV19	-	-	TRBJ1-3
CSVGKRGGIYEQYF	TGCAGCGTTGGAAAGCGGGGAGGAATCTACGAGCAGTACTTC	TRBV29-1	TRBD2	few	TRBJ2-7
CASSPFSGANVLTF	TGCGCCAGCAGCCCCTTCTCTGGGGCCAACGTCCTGACTTTC	TRBV5-1	-	few	TRBJ2-6
CASSYSTDTQYF	TGTGCCAGCAGTTATAGCACAGATACGCAGTATTTT	TRBV7-2	-	-	TRBJ2-3
CASSHGTGGDEQYF	TGCGCCAGCAGTCATGGGACAGGGGGCGACGAGCAGTACTTC	TRBV4-3	TRBD1	few	TRBJ2-7
CASSLAGFTSGFNEQFF	TGTGCCAGCAGCTTGGCCGGGTTCACTAGCGGCTTCAATGAGCAGTTCTTC	TRBV5-4	TRBD2	few	TRBJ2-1
CASSQEPTGGGEKLFF	TGCGCCAGCAGCCAGGAACCGACAGGGGGCGGTGAAAAACTGTTTTTT	TRBV4-3	TRBD1	-	TRBJ1-4
CASSKVRTSVTSSYEQYF	TGTGCCAGCAGCAAAGTACGGACTAGCGTCACGAGCTCCTACGAGCAGTACTTC	TRBV21-1	-	-	TRBJ2-7
CASSSPRRQGAGDTQYF	TGTGCCAGCAGTTCGCCCCGCCGACAGGGGGCTGGAGATACGCAGTATTTT	TRBV28	TRBD1	-	TRBJ2-3
CASSPRKREDYNEQFF	TGCGCCAGCAGCCCCAGAAAGCGGGAGGATTACAATGAGCAGTTCTTC	TRBV5-1	TRBD2	few	TRBJ2-1
CASSRQGTGGDEQYF	TGTGCCAGCAGCCGACAGGGGACAGGGGGCGACGAGCAGTACTTC	TRBV7-9	TRBD1	-	TRBJ2-7
CASSGQGAIYEQYF	TGTGCCAGCTCAGGACAGGGGGCGATCTACGAGCAGTACTTC	TRBV18	TRBD1	-	TRBJ2-7
CASTLYLGGNQPQHF	TGTGCCAGCACCCTCTACCTGGGGGGGAATCAGCCCCAGCATTTT	TRBV5-5	-	few	TRBJ1-5
CAAGGSYGYTF	TGTGCTGCGGGGGGGTCTTATGGCTACACCTTC	TRBV28	-	few	TRBJ1-2
CASSPPTSIDNEQFF	TGTGCCAGCAGCCCCCCGACTAGCATAGACAATGAGCAGTTCTTC	TRBV5-4	TRBD2	-	TRBJ2-1
CASSPIRNTIYF	TGTGCCAGCAGTCCTATCCGAAACACCATATATTTT	TRBV28	-	few	TRBJ1-3
CASSLGGSASGNTIYF	TGTGCCAGCAGCTTAGGAGGTAGCGCCTCGGGGAACACCATATATTTT	TRBV7-6	-	once	TRBJ1-3
CATSRLSGNKVTKNIQYF	TGTGCCACCAGCAGACTTTCCGGGAATAAAGTGACCAAAAACATTCAGTACTTC	TRBV15	-	-	TRBJ2-4
CASSPGLAGARDTQYF	TGTGCCAGCAGCCCGGGACTAGCGGGAGCTCGAGATACGCAGTATTTT	TRBV7-9	TRBD2	few	TRBJ2-3
CASQNPGQGAYEQFF	TGTGCCAGCCAGAATCCGGGACAGGGGGCCTATGAGCAGTTCTTC	TRBV11-3	TRBD1	few	TRBJ2-1
CASSFREAGELFF	TGTGCCAGCAGCTTCAGGGAGGCCGGGGAGCTGTTTTTT	TRBV13	-	-	TRBJ2-2
CASSDLWELAGARYEQYF	TGCGCCAGCAGCGATCTTTGGGAACTAGCGGGAGCCCGCTACGAGCAGTACTTC	TRBV10-2	TRBD2	-	TRBJ2-7
CASSLPLSTQYF	TGTGCCAGCAGCTTGCCCCTCTCTACCCAGTACTTC	TRBV5-4	-	-	TRBJ2-5